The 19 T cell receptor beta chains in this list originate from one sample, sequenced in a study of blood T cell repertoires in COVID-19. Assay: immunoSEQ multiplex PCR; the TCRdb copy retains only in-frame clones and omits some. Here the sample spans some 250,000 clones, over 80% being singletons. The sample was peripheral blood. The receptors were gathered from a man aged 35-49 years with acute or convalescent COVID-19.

CDR3 nucleotides: TGTGCCAGTAGTATGGTCGGGGGACGGCGGAACACTGAAGCTTTCTTT. It yields the protein CASSMVGGRRNTEAFF. This chain joins TRBV19 and TRBJ1-1; D is perhaps TRBD1 (5 bases). Trimming took off 3 bases at V and 1 base at J, with 15 bases between the two ends. The germline V gene encodes CDR1 LNHDA and CDR2 SQIVND (reference sequence). This CDR3 has 16 amino acids.

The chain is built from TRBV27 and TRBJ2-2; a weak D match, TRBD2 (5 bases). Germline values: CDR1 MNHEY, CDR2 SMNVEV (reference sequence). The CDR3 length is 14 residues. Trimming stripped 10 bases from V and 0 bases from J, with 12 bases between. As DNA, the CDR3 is TGTGCCATCAAACAGACTACGAACACCGGGGAGCTGTTTTTT. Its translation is CAIKQTTNTGELFF.

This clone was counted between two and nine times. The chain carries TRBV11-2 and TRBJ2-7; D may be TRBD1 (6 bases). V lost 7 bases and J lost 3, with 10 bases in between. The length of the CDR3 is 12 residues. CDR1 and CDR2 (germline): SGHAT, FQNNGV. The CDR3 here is CASTIQGYEQYF. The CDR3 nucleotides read TGTGCCAGCACAATACAGGGCTACGAGCAGTACTTC.

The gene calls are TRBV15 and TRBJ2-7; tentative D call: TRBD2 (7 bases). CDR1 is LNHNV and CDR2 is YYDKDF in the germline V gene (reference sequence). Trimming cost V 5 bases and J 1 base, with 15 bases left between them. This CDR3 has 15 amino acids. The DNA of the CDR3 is TGTGCCACCAGCGGGGGCGGGAGTACGTCCTACGAGCAGTACTTC. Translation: CATSGGGSTSYEQYF.

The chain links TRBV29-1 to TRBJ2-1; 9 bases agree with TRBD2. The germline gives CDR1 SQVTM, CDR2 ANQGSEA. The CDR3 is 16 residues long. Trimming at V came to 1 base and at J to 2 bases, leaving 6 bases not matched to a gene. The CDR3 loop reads CSVEAAGGRTYNEQFF. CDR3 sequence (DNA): TGCAGCGTTGAAGCAGCGGGAGGTCGGACCTACAATGAGCAGTTCTTC.

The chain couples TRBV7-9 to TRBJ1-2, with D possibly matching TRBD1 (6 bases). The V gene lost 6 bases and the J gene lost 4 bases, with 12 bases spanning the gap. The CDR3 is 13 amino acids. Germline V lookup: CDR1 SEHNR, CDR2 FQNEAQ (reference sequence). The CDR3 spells CASRGGQSYGYTF. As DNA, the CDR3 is TGTGCCAGCAGAGGGGGACAAAGCTATGGCTACACCTTC.

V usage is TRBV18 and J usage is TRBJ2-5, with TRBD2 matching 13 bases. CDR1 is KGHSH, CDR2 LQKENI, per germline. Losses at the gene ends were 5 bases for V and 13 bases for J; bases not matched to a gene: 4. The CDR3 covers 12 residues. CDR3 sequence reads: CASSSGLAGLYF. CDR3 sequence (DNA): TGTGCCAGCTCATCGGGACTAGCGGGACTGTACTTC.

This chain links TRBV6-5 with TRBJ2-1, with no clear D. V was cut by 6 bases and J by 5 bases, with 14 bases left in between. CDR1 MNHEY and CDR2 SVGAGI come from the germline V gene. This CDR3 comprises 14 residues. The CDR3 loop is CASSSTPPDNEQFF. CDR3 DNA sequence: TGTGCCAGCAGCTCGACTCCCCCCGACAATGAGCAGTTCTTC.

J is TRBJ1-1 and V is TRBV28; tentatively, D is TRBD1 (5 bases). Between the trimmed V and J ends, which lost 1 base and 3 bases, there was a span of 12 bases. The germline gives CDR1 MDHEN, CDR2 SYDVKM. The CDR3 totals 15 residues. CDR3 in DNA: TGTGCCAGCAGTTTATCGGCAGGGTGGGACACTGAAGCTTTCTTT. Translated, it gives CASSLSAGWDTEAFF.

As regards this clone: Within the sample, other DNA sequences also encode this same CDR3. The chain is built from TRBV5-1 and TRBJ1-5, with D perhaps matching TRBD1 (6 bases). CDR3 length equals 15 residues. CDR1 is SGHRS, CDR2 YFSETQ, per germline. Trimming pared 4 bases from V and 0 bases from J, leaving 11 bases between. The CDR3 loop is CASSLQGYSNQPQHF. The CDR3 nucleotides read TGCGCCAGCAGCCTACAGGGCTATAGCAATCAGCCCCAGCATTTT.

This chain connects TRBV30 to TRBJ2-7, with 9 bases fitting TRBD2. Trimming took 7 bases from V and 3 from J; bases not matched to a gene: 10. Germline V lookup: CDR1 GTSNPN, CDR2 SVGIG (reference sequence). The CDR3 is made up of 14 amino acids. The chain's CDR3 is CASLPSGRIYEQYF. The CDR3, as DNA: TGTGCCTCCTTGCCCAGCGGGAGGATCTACGAGCAGTACTTC. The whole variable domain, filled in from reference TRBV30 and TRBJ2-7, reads SQTIHQWPATLVQPVGSPLSLECTVEGTSNPNLYWYRQAAGRGLQLLFYSVGIGQISSEVPQNLSASRPQDRQFILSSKKLLLSDSGFYLCASLPSGRIYEQYFGPGTRLTVT.

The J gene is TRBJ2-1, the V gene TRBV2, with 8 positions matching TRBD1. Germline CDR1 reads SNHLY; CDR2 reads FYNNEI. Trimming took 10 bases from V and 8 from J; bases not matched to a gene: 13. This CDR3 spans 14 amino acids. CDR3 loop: CATARDRLTDEQFF. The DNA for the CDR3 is TGTGCCACCGCCCGGGACAGGTTGACCGATGAGCAGTTCTTC.

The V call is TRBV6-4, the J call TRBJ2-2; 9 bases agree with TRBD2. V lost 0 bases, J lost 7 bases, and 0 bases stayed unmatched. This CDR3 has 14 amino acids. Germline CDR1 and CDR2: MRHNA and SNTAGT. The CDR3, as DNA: TGTGCCAGCAGTGACTCTAGCGGGAGCGGGGAGCTGTTTTTT. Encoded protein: CASSDSSGSGELFF.

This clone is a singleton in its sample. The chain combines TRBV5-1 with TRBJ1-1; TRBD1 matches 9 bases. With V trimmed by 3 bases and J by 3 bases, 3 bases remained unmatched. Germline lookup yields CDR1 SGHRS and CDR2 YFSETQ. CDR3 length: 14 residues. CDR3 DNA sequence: TGCGCCAGCAGCTCAGGACAGGGGTACACTGAAGCTTTCTTT. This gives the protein CASSSGQGYTEAFF.

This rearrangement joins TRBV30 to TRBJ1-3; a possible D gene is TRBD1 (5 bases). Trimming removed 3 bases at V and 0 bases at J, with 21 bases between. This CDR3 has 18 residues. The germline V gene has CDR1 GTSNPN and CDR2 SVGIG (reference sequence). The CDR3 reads CAWRHSRDWVISGNTIYF. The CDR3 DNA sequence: TGTGCCTGGAGACACTCTCGGGACTGGGTCATCTCTGGAAACACCATATATTTT.

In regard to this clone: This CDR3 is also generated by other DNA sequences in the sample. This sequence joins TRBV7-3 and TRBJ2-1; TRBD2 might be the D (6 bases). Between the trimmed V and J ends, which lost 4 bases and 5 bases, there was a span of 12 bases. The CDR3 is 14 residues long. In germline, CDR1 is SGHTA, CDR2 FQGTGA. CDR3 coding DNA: TGTGCCAGCAGCTCCCCGGGACTGAACAATGAGCAGTTCTTC. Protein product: CASSSPGLNNEQFF.

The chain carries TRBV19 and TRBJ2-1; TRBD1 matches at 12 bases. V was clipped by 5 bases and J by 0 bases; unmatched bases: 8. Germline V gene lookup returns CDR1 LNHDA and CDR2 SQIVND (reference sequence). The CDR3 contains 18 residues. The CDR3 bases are TGTGCCAGTAGTGTCCGGGACAGGGGGCCTGGCTCCTACAATGAGCAGTTCTTC. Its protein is CASSVRDRGPGSYNEQFF.

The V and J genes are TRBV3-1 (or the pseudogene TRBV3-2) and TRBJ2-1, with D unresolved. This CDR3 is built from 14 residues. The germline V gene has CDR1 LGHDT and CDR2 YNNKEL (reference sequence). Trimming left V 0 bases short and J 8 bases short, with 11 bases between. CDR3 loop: CASSQDSAEDEQFF. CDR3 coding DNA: TGTGCCAGCAGCCAAGATTCCGCAGAAGATGAGCAGTTCTTC.

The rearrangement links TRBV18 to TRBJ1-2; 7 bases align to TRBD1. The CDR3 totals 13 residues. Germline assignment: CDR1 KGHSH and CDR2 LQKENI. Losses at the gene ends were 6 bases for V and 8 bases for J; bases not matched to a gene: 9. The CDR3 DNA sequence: TGTGCCAGCTCTCCCGACAGGGAAAAAGGCTACACCTTC. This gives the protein CASSPDREKGYTF.